This T cell receptor beta chain was sequenced in a study of T cells in Graves' hyperthyroidism and ophthalmopathy. Study in general: Before any treatment, at initial diagnosis, peripheral blood was collected.

Authors of the study amplified TCR beta CDR3 regions from RNA transcripts. Carried out on the TCR CDR3, a first-round RT-PCR used the HTBI primer set. MiXCR, applied by TCRdb to the multiplex PCR reads, yields one record per CDR3 protein. The sample yields some 440,000 distinct CDR3 sequences, less than 20% seen once. Per the germline V gene, CDR1 is DFQATT and CDR2 is SNEGSKA (reference sequence). V shed 4 bases and J 7 bases; nucleotides not matched to a gene: 5. This CDR3 is built from 14 residues. The TCR comes from a woman aged 18-29 years with Graves' hyperthyroidism. Sequences were obtained from blood. V is TRBV20-1 and J is TRBJ2-2, with 11 bases lining up with TRBD2. The CDR3 nucleotides are TGCAGTGCTATAGCGGGGGGGCTTAACGGGGAGCTGTTTTTT. Its translation is CSAIAGGLNGELFF.